This T cell receptor (beta chain) was profiled in a study of CD8+ T cells in alopecia areata. After isolation, RNA underwent reverse transcription to generate cDNA as the sequencing template. This table comes from immunoSEQ multiplex PCR, and its TCRdb copy is limited to in-frame clones, with some not included. The table includes some 120,000 clones, 47% detected once. The CDR3 sequence is 12 residues long. CDR1 and CDR2 (germline): MNHEY, SMNVEV (reference sequence). With 6 bases clipped from V and 8 bases from J, the junction kept 4 bases outside the gene matches. The chain recombines TRBV27 with TRBJ1-2; TRBD1 matches at 9 bases. This TCR was recovered from a human donor with alopecia areata. Source material: NKG2D-low CD8+ T cells sorted from blood. The chain's CDR3 is CASRADRGGYTF. In nucleotides, the CDR3 is TGTGCCAGCAGGGCGGACAGGGGAGGCTACACCTTC.